This T cell receptor (beta chain) came from a study of human T cells and chemical hapten exposure. Study-wide background: Epicutaneous patch tests delivered 0.01% DPC to the upper back, with evaluation at 6 days.

CDR1 is LGHDT, CDR2 YNNKEL, per germline (reference sequence). The CDR3 contains 14 residues. The junction had 5 bases not matched to a gene; V was cut back by 5 bases and J by 3 bases. Time point indicated: pre-sensitization, week 0. Treatment noted: therapeutic diphenylcyclopropenone sensitization with weekly scalp DPC. MiXCR, run by TCRdb on the RACE reads, gives a single entry per CDR3 protein. The data hold under 300,000 distinct CDR3 sequences, with just under 8% observed a single time. Study results and limitations: No shift was seen in TCRs above 1 in 1000 frequency with DPC sensitization. Among expanded TCRs, significantly more large CDR3 similarity clusters formed than among controls. Patch test score was positively correlated with the counts of PT1 expanded TCRs.

Turning to this clonotype: Its cognate antigen is unknown.

This receptor was taken from a man between 18 and 35 years old with alopecia areata. Some clones in this sample may be carry-over from other donors' samples. V and J are TRBV3-1 and TRBJ2-5; 8 nucleotides agree with TRBD1. Sequencing was performed on whole blood, taken in connection with sensitization to the hapten diphenylcyclopropenone (DPC). CDR3 protein: CASSKDRAEETQYF. For the CDR3, the DNA is TGTGCCAGCAGCAAGGACAGGGCGGAAGAGACCCAGTACTTC.